This is a list of T cell receptor beta chains from one sample in a study of cytomegalovirus exposure and HLA in healthy donors. Some clones are missing from TCRdb's copy, which holds only in-frame ones; the method was immunoSEQ multiplex PCR. The sample has under 200,000 clones; roughly 84% are singletons. The source material was PBMCs. The receptor set was obtained from a boy younger than 18 in good health and CMV-seronegative. Each CDR3 is given with its conserved first and last residue. Fields, in order: clone size, J gene, D gene, V gene, CDR3 protein, CDR3 DNA. D genes are given only for firm matches. Only part of the rows carry a size: once, few, many, or a class if the clone is expanded.

clone size: -; J gene: TRBJ1-1; D gene: -; V gene: TRBV10-3; CDR3 protein: CAISDRGFGTEAFF; CDR3 DNA: TGTGCCATCAGTGATCGGGGATTCGGCACTGAAGCTTTCTTT
clone size: -; J gene: TRBJ1-1; D gene: -; V gene: TRBV10-3; CDR3 protein: CAISERGLNTEAFF; CDR3 DNA: TGTGCCATCAGTGAGAGGGGGTTGAACACTGAAGCTTTCTTT
clone size: -; J gene: TRBJ2-7; D gene: TRBD1; V gene: TRBV18; CDR3 protein: CASSPRRTGSDEQYF; CDR3 DNA: TGTGCCAGCTCACCCCGCCGGACAGGGTCGGACGAGCAGTACTTC
clone size: -; J gene: TRBJ2-3; D gene: TRBD2; V gene: TRBV13; CDR3 protein: CASSSAGTGGGSTDTQYF; CDR3 DNA: TGTGCCAGCAGTTCCGCCGGAACGGGAGGGGGAAGCACAGATACGCAGTATTTT
clone size: -; J gene: TRBJ1-4; D gene: TRBD1; V gene: TRBV5-6; CDR3 protein: CASSLSGTGGAWGEKLFF; CDR3 DNA: TGTGCCAGCAGCTTGTCCGGGACAGGGGGCGCATGGGGTGAAAAACTGTTTTTT
clone size: few; J gene: TRBJ1-2; D gene: TRBD1; V gene: TRBV5-1; CDR3 protein: CASSSLVNRDRLYGYTF; CDR3 DNA: TGCGCCAGCAGCTCCTTGGTAAACCGGGACAGACTTTATGGCTACACCTTC
clone size: -; J gene: TRBJ1-5; D gene: TRBD1; V gene: TRBV2; CDR3 protein: CASMGQPVGGQPQHF; CDR3 DNA: TGTGCCAGCATGGGACAGCCTGTAGGGGGTCAGCCCCAGCATTTT
clone size: -; J gene: TRBJ1-5; D gene: -; V gene: TRBV4-1; CDR3 protein: CASSQGGGQPQHF; CDR3 DNA: TGCGCCAGCAGCCAAGGGGGGGGTCAGCCCCAGCATTTT
clone size: -; J gene: TRBJ1-5; D gene: -; V gene: TRBV7-2; CDR3 protein: CASSLAQGSQPQHF; CDR3 DNA: TGTGCCAGCAGCTTAGCGCAGGGTAGTCAGCCCCAGCATTTT
clone size: -; J gene: TRBJ1-5; D gene: TRBD1; V gene: TRBV19; CDR3 protein: CASSIVWGQLNQPQHF; CDR3 DNA: TGTGCCAGTAGTATTGTTTGGGGACAGCTGAATCAGCCCCAGCATTTT
clone size: -; J gene: TRBJ2-2; D gene: TRBD1; V gene: TRBV7-2; CDR3 protein: CASRRRQGSGELFF; CDR3 DNA: TGTGCCAGCAGACGAAGACAGGGTTCCGGGGAGCTGTTTTTT
clone size: -; J gene: TRBJ1-1; D gene: -; V gene: TRBV28; CDR3 protein: CASSLAGEAGEAFF; CDR3 DNA: TGTGCCAGCAGTTTGGCGGGGGAAGCTGGTGAAGCTTTCTTT
clone size: -; J gene: TRBJ1-5; D gene: TRBD1; V gene: TRBV9; CDR3 protein: CASSDRGSNQPQHF; CDR3 DNA: TGTGCCAGCAGTGACAGGGGGAGCAATCAGCCCCAGCATTTT
clone size: -; J gene: TRBJ1-4; D gene: -; V gene: TRBV7-9; CDR3 protein: CSSSQRQASNEKLFF; CDR3 DNA: TGTTCCAGCAGCCAGAGACAGGCCTCTAATGAAAAACTGTTTTTT
clone size: -; J gene: TRBJ1-2; D gene: -; V gene: TRBV7-6; CDR3 protein: CASSPAGQIYGYTF; CDR3 DNA: TGTGCCAGCAGCCCGGCCGGACAGATCTATGGCTACACCTTC
clone size: -; J gene: TRBJ2-7; D gene: TRBD2; V gene: TRBV9; CDR3 protein: CASSAGGGASYEQYF; CDR3 DNA: TGTGCCAGCAGCGCGGGGGGAGGGGCGTCCTACGAGCAGTACTTC
clone size: -; J gene: TRBJ1-1; D gene: -; V gene: TRBV7-7; CDR3 protein: CASSLSTTTEAFF; CDR3 DNA: TGTGCTAGCAGCTTAAGTACAACCACTGAAGCTTTCTTT
clone size: once; J gene: TRBJ2-5; D gene: -; V gene: TRBV7-6; CDR3 protein: CASSWGRGIQETQYF; CDR3 DNA: TGTGCCAGCAGCTGGGGCCGGGGGATCCAAGAGACCCAGTACTTC
clone size: -; J gene: TRBJ1-2; D gene: -; V gene: TRBV10-3; CDR3 protein: CAISGMTMEGRRYGYTF; CDR3 DNA: TGTGCCATCAGCGGTATGACTATGGAGGGGCGTCGGTATGGCTACACCTTC
clone size: -; J gene: TRBJ2-3; D gene: -; V gene: TRBV9; CDR3 protein: CASSVENRPVSTDTQYF; CDR3 DNA: TGTGCCAGCAGCGTAGAGAACAGGCCGGTTAGCACAGATACGCAGTATTTT
clone size: -; J gene: TRBJ2-5; D gene: -; V gene: TRBV6-5; CDR3 protein: CASSYSLAGETQYF; CDR3 DNA: TGTGCCAGCAGTTACTCTTTGGCGGGGGAGACCCAGTACTTC
clone size: once; J gene: TRBJ1-2; D gene: -; V gene: TRBV5-4; CDR3 protein: CASRGGQEGYGYTF; CDR3 DNA: TGTGCCAGCAGGGGGGGGCAGGAAGGGTATGGCTACACCTTC
clone size: -; J gene: TRBJ1-6; D gene: -; V gene: TRBV5-5; CDR3 protein: CASSLVGPYNSPLHF; CDR3 DNA: TGTGCCAGCAGCTTGGTTGGCCCCTATAATTCACCCCTCCACTTT
clone size: few; J gene: TRBJ2-1; D gene: TRBD2; V gene: TRBV28; CDR3 protein: CASSLEGFGAGGDEQFF; CDR3 DNA: TGTGCCAGCAGTTTGGAGGGGTTTGGAGCGGGAGGGGATGAGCAGTTCTTC
clone size: -; J gene: TRBJ2-5; D gene: -; V gene: TRBV2; CDR3 protein: CASSELTGEETQYF; CDR3 DNA: TGTGCCAGCAGTGAATTAACGGGAGAAGAGACCCAGTACTTC
clone size: -; J gene: TRBJ1-2; D gene: -; V gene: TRBV28; CDR3 protein: CAIRDNPNYGYTF; CDR3 DNA: TGTGCCATCCGGGACAATCCTAACTATGGCTACACCTTC
clone size: once; J gene: TRBJ2-5; D gene: TRBD2; V gene: TRBV19; CDR3 protein: CASSISGGLQETQYF; CDR3 DNA: TGTGCCAGTAGTATCAGTGGGGGACTACAAGAGACCCAGTACTTC
clone size: -; J gene: TRBJ1-2; D gene: -; V gene: TRBV7-3; CDR3 protein: CASSLGGGSGYTF; CDR3 DNA: TGTGCCAGCAGCTTAGGGGGAGGTAGTGGCTACACCTTC
clone size: -; J gene: TRBJ2-7; D gene: TRBD1; V gene: TRBV4-3; CDR3 protein: CASSQEYRDRGCEQYF; CDR3 DNA: TGCGCCAGCAGCCAAGAGTACCGGGACAGGGGTTGCGAGCAGTACTTC
clone size: -; J gene: TRBJ2-7; D gene: -; V gene: TRBV10-2; CDR3 protein: CASRLTGLNEQYF; CDR3 DNA: TGCGCCAGCAGGCTAACAGGGTTAAACGAGCAGTACTTC
clone size: few; J gene: TRBJ1-1; D gene: -; V gene: TRBV12-5; CDR3 protein: CASGFMRVNTEAFF; CDR3 DNA: TGTGCTAGTGGTTTTATGCGGGTTAACACTGAAGCTTTCTTT
clone size: -; J gene: TRBJ1-4; D gene: -; V gene: TRBV2; CDR3 protein: CASRRGGESEKLFF; CDR3 DNA: TGTGCCAGCAGGAGGGGGGGGGAGAGTGAAAAACTGTTTTTT
clone size: -; J gene: TRBJ2-1; D gene: TRBD1; V gene: TRBV5-8; CDR3 protein: CASTWTGLSYNEQFF; CDR3 DNA: TGTGCCAGCACCTGGACAGGGCTAAGCTACAATGAGCAGTTCTTC
clone size: -; J gene: TRBJ2-7; D gene: -; V gene: TRBV7-6; CDR3 protein: CASSKIAPGDEQYF; CDR3 DNA: TGTGCCAGCAGTAAAATCGCACCGGGGGACGAGCAGTACTTC
clone size: once; J gene: TRBJ2-7; D gene: TRBD1; V gene: TRBV4-1; CDR3 protein: CASSRGTGGYEQYF; CDR3 DNA: TGCGCCAGCAGCCGCGGGACAGGCGGGTACGAGCAGTACTTC
clone size: -; J gene: TRBJ2-7; D gene: -; V gene: TRBV6-5; CDR3 protein: CAAWGRDRSSYEQYF; CDR3 DNA: TGTGCCGCTTGGGGGAGGGACAGGAGCTCCTACGAGCAGTACTTC
clone size: -; J gene: TRBJ2-5; D gene: TRBD2; V gene: TRBV2; CDR3 protein: CASPGLVEETQYF; CDR3 DNA: TGTGCCAGCCCGGGACTAGTAGAGGAGACCCAGTACTTC
clone size: -; J gene: TRBJ2-2; D gene: TRBD2; V gene: TRBV11-2; CDR3 protein: CASSPWGTTITGELFF; CDR3 DNA: TGTGCCAGCAGCCCCTGGGGGACTACAATCACCGGGGAGCTGTTTTTT
clone size: few; J gene: TRBJ2-7; D gene: TRBD1; V gene: TRBV6-1; CDR3 protein: CASSPGTGEDEQYF; CDR3 DNA: TGTGCCAGCAGCCCCGGGACAGGGGAGGACGAGCAGTACTTC
clone size: -; J gene: TRBJ2-7; D gene: -; V gene: TRBV29-1; CDR3 protein: CSVAVTSYEQYF; CDR3 DNA: TGCAGCGTTGCGGTAACCTCCTACGAGCAGTACTTC
clone size: -; J gene: TRBJ2-7; D gene: -; V gene: TRBV7-9; CDR3 protein: CASSSDYYEQYF; CDR3 DNA: TGTGCCAGCAGCTCGGACTATTACGAGCAGTACTTC
clone size: -; J gene: TRBJ2-2; D gene: TRBD1; V gene: TRBV27; CDR3 protein: CASRLQGSNTGELFF; CDR3 DNA: TGTGCCAGCAGGTTACAGGGGTCGAACACCGGGGAGCTGTTTTTT
clone size: once; J gene: TRBJ2-1; D gene: TRBD2; V gene: TRBV11-2; CDR3 protein: CASSLGRAREQFF; CDR3 DNA: TGTGCCAGCAGCTTGGGGAGGGCCCGTGAGCAGTTCTTC
clone size: -; J gene: TRBJ1-1; D gene: -; V gene: TRBV28; CDR3 protein: CASLGLVDGSGTEAFF; CDR3 DNA: TGTGCCAGCTTGGGTTTAGTAGATGGTTCGGGTACTGAAGCTTTCTTT
clone size: few; J gene: TRBJ1-6; D gene: TRBD1; V gene: TRBV6-1; CDR3 protein: CASSINRGDSPLHF; CDR3 DNA: TGTGCCAGCAGTATTAACAGGGGTGATTCACCCCTCCACTTT
clone size: -; J gene: TRBJ1-4; D gene: -; V gene: TRBV19; CDR3 protein: CASSSAARGIANEKLFF; CDR3 DNA: TGTGCCAGTAGTAGCGCGGCACGGGGTATAGCTAATGAAAAACTGTTTTTT
clone size: -; J gene: TRBJ1-3; D gene: -; V gene: TRBV5-1; CDR3 protein: CASRVDSSSGNTIYF; CDR3 DNA: TGCGCCAGCAGGGTGGACAGTAGCTCTGGAAACACCATATATTTT
clone size: -; J gene: TRBJ1-2; D gene: -; V gene: TRBV30; CDR3 protein: CAWRGKTGKPYGYTF; CDR3 DNA: TGTGCCTGGAGGGGCAAGACCGGCAAACCGTATGGCTACACCTTC
clone size: -; J gene: TRBJ2-1; D gene: TRBD2; V gene: TRBV4-2; CDR3 protein: CASSIPGLAGAPYNEQFF; CDR3 DNA: TGTGCCAGCAGCATACCGGGACTAGCGGGAGCCCCCTACAATGAGCAGTTCTTC
clone size: -; J gene: TRBJ1-1; D gene: -; V gene: TRBV6-1; CDR3 protein: CASSQDPTGVREGF; CDR3 DNA: TGTGCCAGCAGTCAAGACCCGACCGGCGTTCGGGAGGGCTTT
clone size: -; J gene: TRBJ2-2; D gene: -; V gene: TRBV4-1; CDR3 protein: CASSQDSWGGNTGELFF; CDR3 DNA: TGCGCCAGCAGCCAAGATTCATGGGGCGGTAACACCGGGGAGCTGTTTTTT
clone size: -; J gene: TRBJ1-4; D gene: -; V gene: TRBV5-8; CDR3 protein: CASSKEVNEKLFF; CDR3 DNA: TGTGCCAGCAGCAAAGAGGTTAATGAAAAACTGTTTTTT
clone size: -; J gene: TRBJ2-7; D gene: TRBD2; V gene: TRBV12-5; CDR3 protein: CASGLVAGDAYF; CDR3 DNA: TGTGCTAGTGGTTTGGTAGCGGGGGACGCGTACTTC